The entry below gives a single T cell receptor (beta chain) sequence along with its context. Its cognate antigen is unknown. Deletions cut 3 bases from V and 6 bases from J, with 14 bases between. CDR3 length: 15 residues. The data are from a study of T cell repertoires in cytomegalovirus infection. Study-level information: Recently identified HLA-C-restricted CMV epitopes were used, and well-studied HLA-B-restricted CMV epitopes were used as well. Public TCR beta signatures provided an indication of both CMV infection and a matching HLA type.

From the reads, TCRdb called clonotypes with MiXCR, one entry per CDR3 protein. The table includes about 360,000 distinct CDR3 sequences, nearly 35% detected once. Whole-study results and caveats: Cumulated frequencies of public TCR beta families served to identify carriers of CMV plus the relevant HLA.

The material sequenced was cultured PBMCs, taken from culture after CMV antigen stimulation. The clonotype originates from a human donor in good health (CMV status not recorded). Some clones in this sample may be carry-over from other donors' samples. This sequence joins TRBV12-3 or TRBV12-4 and TRBJ2-2, with D maybe TRBD1 (6 bases). The CDR3 region is CASSFRARGAGELFF. CDR3 nucleotide sequence: TGTGCCAGCAGTTTCCGGGCCAGGGGTGCCGGGGAGCTGTTTTTT.